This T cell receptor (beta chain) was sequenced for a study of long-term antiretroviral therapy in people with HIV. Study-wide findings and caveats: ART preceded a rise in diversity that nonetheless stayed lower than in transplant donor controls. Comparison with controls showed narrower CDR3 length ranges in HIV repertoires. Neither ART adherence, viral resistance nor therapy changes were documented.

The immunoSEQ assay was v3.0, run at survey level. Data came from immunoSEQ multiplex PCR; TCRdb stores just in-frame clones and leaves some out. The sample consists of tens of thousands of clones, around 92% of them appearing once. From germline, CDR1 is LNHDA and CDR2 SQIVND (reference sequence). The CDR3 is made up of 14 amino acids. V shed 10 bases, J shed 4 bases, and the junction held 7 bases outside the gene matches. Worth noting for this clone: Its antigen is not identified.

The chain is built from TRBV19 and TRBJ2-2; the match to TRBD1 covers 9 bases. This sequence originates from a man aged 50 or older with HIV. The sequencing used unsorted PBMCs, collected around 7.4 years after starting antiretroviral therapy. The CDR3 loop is CATSGTGPTGELFF. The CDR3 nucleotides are TGTGCCACGTCCGGGACAGGGCCCACCGGGGAGCTGTTTTTT.